A single sample gave rise to the 25 T cell receptor beta chains below, sequenced in a study of T cell repertoires and Cas9 in healthy adults. Generated by immunoSEQ multiplex PCR, the TCRdb table keeps only in-frame clones and is missing some. This table has over a thousand clones, 93% appearing once. Source material: SpCas9-reactive CD4+ effector T cells (CD137+, CD154-, CD25-, CD127+) from PBMCs; culture status not recorded. The receptors were gathered from a human donor in good health.

The chain has TRBV28 and TRBJ2-7; D may be TRBD2 (6 bases). Deletions cut 3 bases from V and 5 bases from J, with 29 bases between. This CDR3 contains 19 residues. Looked up from germline, CDR1 is MDHEN and CDR2 is SYDVKM. As DNA, the CDR3 is TGTGCCAGCAGTTTCATTCTATCTGGGGCGGGGAGTTCAAATAACGAGCAGTACGTC. Translating gives CASSFILSGAGSSNNEQYV.

V usage is TRBV28 and J usage is TRBJ2-3, with 7 bases identical to TRBD2. Germline lookup yields CDR1 MDHEN and CDR2 SYDVKM. With 8 bases clipped from V and 0 bases from J, the junction kept 20 bases outside the gene matches. This CDR3 has 19 amino acids. The CDR3 DNA is TGTGCCAGCTCGCCCGGCATTCTAGGGAGGGCCCGGAGCACAGATACGCAGTATTTT. Amino acids: CASSPGILGRARSTDTQYF.

The gene calls are TRBV6-6 and TRBJ1-2; no definite D call. Trimming stripped 2 bases from V and 4 bases from J, with 14 bases between. Germline V gives CDR1 MNHNY, CDR2 SVGAGI (reference sequence). The CDR3 runs 15 residues. The DNA of the CDR3 is TGTGCCAGCAGTTACGGTTCCTCAGACCCCTATGGCTACACCTTC. Protein sequence: CASSYGSSDPYGYTF.

This chain uses TRBV7-2 with TRBJ2-7; either TRBD1 or TRBD2 may supply D (5 bases each). The CDR3 totals 14 residues. V gave up 1 base and J gave up 4 bases, with 11 bases separating them. Germline CDR1 and CDR2: SGHTA and FQGNSA. The CDR3 nucleotides are TGTGCCAGCAGCTTAGGCCCGGGGCGGTACGAGCAGTACTTC. Its protein is CASSLGPGRYEQYF.

This chain connects TRBV9 to TRBJ1-5; D is undetermined. The CDR3 consists of 15 residues. V lost 2 bases and J lost 11, with 20 bases in between. The germline CDR1 and CDR2 sequences are SGDLS and YYNGEE. Written as DNA, the CDR3 is TGTGCCAGCAGCGTGGCGACGGAGATGAAATCAGCCCAGCATTTT. Translated, it gives CASSVATEMKSAQHF.

For this clone: One end of the junction fails to match germline, which may point to a read error. This chain links TRBV7-2 with TRBJ2-3, with D tentatively TRBD2 (6 bases). This CDR3 region has 14 residues. Germline CDR1 is SGHTA and CDR2 is FQGNSA. The CDR3 spells CASSSLGGADTLYF. DNA for the CDR3: TGTGCCAGCAGCTCGCTGGGAGGCGCAGATACGCTGTATTTT.

This chain joins TRBV2 and TRBJ1-1; no reliable D call. The CDR3 runs to 13 residues. CDR1 is SNHLY and CDR2 is FYNNEI in the germline V gene. V lost 4 bases, J lost 2 bases, and 8 bases lay in between. The CDR3: CASSVGTNTEAFF. The CDR3 DNA reads as TGTGCCAGCAGTGTGGGTACAAACACTGAAGCTTTCTTT.

The chain recombines TRBV18 with TRBJ1-3; maybe TRBD1 (6 bases). Germline CDR1 is KGHSH and CDR2 is LQKENI. Trimming left V 2 bases short and J 2 bases short, with 13 bases between. The CDR3 spans 16 residues. The DNA for the CDR3 is TGTGCCAGCTCACCATGGGGGCCGGAGACTGGAAACACCATATATTTT. Translation: CASSPWGPETGNTIYF. Using reference TRBV18 and TRBJ1-3 for the parts outside the CDR3, the full variable domain is NAGVMQNPRHLVRRRGQEARLRCSPMKGHSHVYWYRQLPEEGLKFMVYLQKENIIDESGMPKERFSAEFPKEGPSILRIQQVVRGDSAAYFCASSPWGPETGNTIYFGEGSWLTVV.

V gene TRBV21-1 combines with J gene TRBJ1-5. TRBV21-1 is marked as a pseudogene. The CDR3 spans 13 residues. CDR3 in DNA: TGTGCCAGCACCCCTCGGAGCAATCAGCCCCAGCATTTT. Translating gives CASTPRSNQPQHF.

This chain uses TRBV7-9 with TRBJ2-7; TRBD1 aligns across 7 bases. The junction had 2 bases not matched to a gene; V was cut back by 9 bases and J by 0 bases. The CDR3 length is 12 residues. Germline V CDR1 and CDR2: SEHNR, FQNEAQ (reference sequence). CDR3 nucleotides: TGTGCCAGGGGACAGTTCTCCTACGAGCAGTACGTC. This gives the protein CARGQFSYEQYV.

DNA for the CDR3: TGTGCCAGCAGTTCCCCGGACAGGGGAGGTTCACCCCTCCACTTT. It is translated as CASSSPDRGGSPLHF. The chain combines TRBV27 with TRBJ1-6, with 9 nucleotides matching TRBD1. V trimming: 4 bases; J trimming: 9 bases; junction bases outside the gene matches: 7. The CDR3 sequence is 15 residues long. Looked up from germline, CDR1 is MNHEY and CDR2 is SMNVEV (reference sequence).

The chain employs TRBV30 and TRBJ2-5, with unresolved D. CDR1 and CDR2 from the germline V gene are GTSNPN and SVGIG (reference sequence). The CDR3 runs 11 residues. Trimming removed 4 bases at V and 10 bases at J, with 13 bases between. The CDR3 spells CAWTPSQHQYF. The CDR3 DNA reads TGTGCCTGGACCCCCTCCCAGCACCAGTACTTC.

The rearrangement uses TRBV5-4 and TRBJ2-1; 8 bases fit TRBD1. Germline V lookup: CDR1 SGHNT, CDR2 YYREEE (reference sequence). V shed 7 bases, J shed 7 bases, and the junction held 7 bases outside the gene matches. CDR3 size: 13 residues. The CDR3 is CASGEDRGNEQFF. The DNA for the CDR3 is TGTGCCAGCGGCGAAGACAGGGGTAATGAGCAGTTCTTC.

The chain uses TRBV7-9 and TRBJ1-1; 9 bases agree with TRBD1. With 5 bases clipped from V and 1 base from J, the junction kept 8 bases outside the gene matches. Germline loops: CDR1 SEHNR, CDR2 FQNEAQ (reference sequence). CDR3 length: 16 residues. DNA for the CDR3: TGTGCCAGCAGCCCAACCGGGACAGGGAAGAACACTGAAGCTTTCTTT. The encoded protein is CASSPTGTGKNTEAFF.

The chain uses TRBV9 and TRBJ2-3, with D possibly matching TRBD1 (6 bases). In germline, CDR1 is SGDLS, CDR2 YYNGEE. The V and J ends lost 0 bases and 3 bases respectively, with 11 bases between them. The length of the CDR3 is 15 residues. The DNA for the CDR3 is TGTGCCAGCAGCGTAGGGGCTCAGGGGACAGATACGCAGTATTTT. Amino acid sequence: CASSVGAQGTDTQYF.

CDR3 amino acids: CASSLVGGGGEETQYF. DNA of the CDR3: TGTGCCAGCAGCTTAGTAGGCGGGGGCGGAGAAGAGACCCAGTACTTC. This chain connects TRBV7-8 to TRBJ2-5, with D perhaps matching TRBD2 (7 bases). CDR1 is SGHVS and CDR2 is FQNEAQ in the germline V gene. The V gene lost 1 base and the J gene lost 3 bases, with 15 bases spanning the gap. The CDR3 runs to 16 residues. Complete variable domain (other parts from reference TRBV7-8 and TRBJ2-5): GAGVSQSPRYKVAKRGQDVALRCDPISGHVSLFWYQQALGQGPEFLTYFQNEAQLDKSGLPSDRFFAERPEGSVSTLKIQRTQQEDSAVYLCASSLVGGGGEETQYFGPGTRLLVL.

The chain employs TRBV6-6 and TRBJ2-1, with D unresolved. Trimming pared 1 base from V and 6 bases from J, leaving 13 bases between. Germline V gives CDR1 MNHNY, CDR2 SVGAGI (reference sequence). This CDR3 comprises 15 residues. The CDR3 spells CASSYLAEQTNEQFF. CDR3 DNA: TGTGCCAGCAGTTACTTGGCAGAACAAACCAATGAGCAGTTCTTC.

This rearrangement joins TRBV6-6 to TRBJ2-1; 7 positions agree with TRBD2. V gave up 5 bases and J gave up 6 bases; unmatched junction bases: 10. The CDR3 extends over 15 amino acids. Germline V gene lookup returns CDR1 MNHNY and CDR2 SVGAGI (reference sequence). As DNA, the CDR3 is TGTGCCAGCAGTCCCCGTGTGGGAGGGCCCAATGAGCAGTTCTTC. Amino acids: CASSPRVGGPNEQFF.

V gene TRBV15 combines with J gene TRBJ2-1; D not resolved. Germline V gene sequence: CDR1 LNHNV, CDR2 YYDKDF (reference sequence). The V and J ends lost 5 bases and 3 bases respectively, with 11 bases between them. The length of the CDR3 is 14 residues. In nucleotides, the CDR3 is TGTGCCACCAGCCCGGACGCGAACTACAATGAGCAGTTCTTC. This sequence encodes CATSPDANYNEQFF. The whole variable domain, remainder taken from reference TRBV15 and TRBJ2-1, is DAMVIQNPRYQVTQFGKPVTLSCSQTLNHNVMYWYQQKSSQAPKLLFHYYDKDFNNEADTPDNFQSRRPNTSFCFLDIRSPGLGDTAMYLCATSPDANYNEQFFGPGTRLTVL.

The chain combines TRBV4-1 with TRBJ2-7, with 7 nucleotides matching TRBD2. Per the germline V gene, CDR1 is MGHRA and CDR2 is YSYEKL. The trim removed 1 base at V and 5 bases at J, leaving 2 bases unmatched. The CDR3 has 13 amino acids. This chain's CDR3 is CASSQGGLDEQYF. CDR3 DNA: TGCGCCAGCAGCCAAGGTGGACTAGACGAGCAGTACTTC.

V and J are TRBV7-3 and TRBJ2-1; no definite D call. V dropped 0 bases and J dropped 0 bases, with 6 bases sitting between them. This CDR3 region has 15 residues. Germline V gene sequence: CDR1 SGHTA, CDR2 FQGTGA. CDR3 sequence reads: CASSLTGPSYNEQFF. CDR3 nucleotides: TGTGCCAGCAGCTTAACAGGCCCCTCCTACAATGAGCAGTTCTTC. Full variable domain (rest looked up from reference TRBV7-3 and TRBJ2-1): GAGVSQTPSNKVTEKGKYVELRCDPISGHTALYWYRQSLGQGPEFLIYFQGTGAADDSGLPNDRFFAVRPEGSVSTLKIQRTERGDSAVYLCASSLTGPSYNEQFFGPGTRLTVL.

V is TRBV7-6 and J is TRBJ2-3, with D possibly matching TRBD2 (7 bases). The CDR3 consists of 15 residues. V was pared by 5 bases and J by 4 bases, with 16 bases between. Germline values: CDR1 SGHVS, CDR2 FNYEAQ. The CDR3 bases are TGTGCCAGCAGCCCCTTAGGGGGGGCGGCAGATACGCAGTATTTT. It yields the protein CASSPLGGAADTQYF.

This chain uses TRBV27 with TRBJ2-1; TRBD1 matches at 9 bases. Germline CDR1 and CDR2: MNHEY and SMNVEV (reference sequence). With V trimmed by 6 bases and J by 13 bases, 7 bases remained unmatched. CDR3 length: 12 amino acids. This CDR3 is CASSSTGGVQFF. CDR3 bases: TGTGCCAGCAGCTCGACAGGGGGAGTTCAGTTCTTC.

This clone was counted once. The V call is TRBV19, the J call TRBJ2-2; no reliable D call. Germline V gene data show CDR1 as LNHDA and CDR2 as SQIVND (reference sequence). Trimming removed 8 bases at V and 6 bases at J, with 19 bases between. This CDR3 is built from 15 residues. The CDR3 protein is CASGVGQVIAGELFF. The CDR3 nucleotides are TGTGCCAGTGGGGTTGGGCAGGTTATCGCCGGGGAGCTGTTTTTT.

The V and J genes are TRBV5-1 and TRBJ1-1; tentative D call: TRBD1 (5 bases). Trimming cost V 5 bases and J 0 bases, with 11 bases left between them. From germline, CDR1 is SGHRS and CDR2 YFSETQ. The CDR3 spans 14 residues. DNA for the CDR3: TGCGCCAGCAGGTCCGGGACGGTGAACACTGAAGCTTTCTTT. Protein product: CASRSGTVNTEAFF. The full variable domain, completed using reference TRBV5-1 and TRBJ1-1, is KAGVTQTPRYLIKTRGQQVTLSCSPISGHRSVSWYQQTPGQGLQFLFEYFSETQRNKGNFPGRFSGRQFSNSRSEMNVSTLELGDSALYLCASRSGTVNTEAFFGQGTRLTVV.